This T cell receptor (beta chain) was documented in a study of cytomegalovirus exposure and HLA in healthy donors. Concerning this clone: The antigen remains undetermined.

The CDR3 consists of 16 residues. V was pared by 4 bases and J by 0 bases, with 7 bases of the junction left unmatched. Germline V gene data show CDR1 as SGHRS and CDR2 as YFSETQ. PCR primers comprised 60 Vbeta and 13 Jbeta primers. Sequenced by immunoSEQ multiplex PCR; TCRdb stores in-frame clones only, minus some. The sample gives 160,000 or so clones, 80% to 90% of which show up once; about 2.1% is in the top ten. Overall study results and limits: In a later analysis, across HLA loci, associated TCR counts were highest for DRB1, lowest for HLA-C.

The V gene is TRBV5-1, the J gene TRBJ2-3, with 8 positions matching TRBD2. The sequenced sample consisted of PBMCs. The TCR comes from a woman aged 18-30 years in good health and CMV-seronegative. The CDR3 region has the DNA TGCGCCAGCAGCAAACCTAGCGGGCGAAGCACAGATACGCAGTATTTT. Translated, it gives CASSKPSGRSTDTQYF.